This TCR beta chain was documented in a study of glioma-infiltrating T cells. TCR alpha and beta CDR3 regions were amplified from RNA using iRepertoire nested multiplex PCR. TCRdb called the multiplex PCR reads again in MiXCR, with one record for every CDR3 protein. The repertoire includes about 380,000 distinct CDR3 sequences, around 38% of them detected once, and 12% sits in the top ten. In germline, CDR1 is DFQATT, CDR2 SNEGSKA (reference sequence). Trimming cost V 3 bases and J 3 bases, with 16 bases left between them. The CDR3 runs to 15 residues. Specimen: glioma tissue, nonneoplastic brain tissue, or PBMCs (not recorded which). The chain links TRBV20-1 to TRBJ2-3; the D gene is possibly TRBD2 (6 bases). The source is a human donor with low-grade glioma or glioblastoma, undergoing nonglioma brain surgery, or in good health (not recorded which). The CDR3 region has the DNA TGCAGTGCTAGGGAAAGCGGGTCGGGGACAGATACGCAGTATTTT. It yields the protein CSARESGSGTDTQYF.